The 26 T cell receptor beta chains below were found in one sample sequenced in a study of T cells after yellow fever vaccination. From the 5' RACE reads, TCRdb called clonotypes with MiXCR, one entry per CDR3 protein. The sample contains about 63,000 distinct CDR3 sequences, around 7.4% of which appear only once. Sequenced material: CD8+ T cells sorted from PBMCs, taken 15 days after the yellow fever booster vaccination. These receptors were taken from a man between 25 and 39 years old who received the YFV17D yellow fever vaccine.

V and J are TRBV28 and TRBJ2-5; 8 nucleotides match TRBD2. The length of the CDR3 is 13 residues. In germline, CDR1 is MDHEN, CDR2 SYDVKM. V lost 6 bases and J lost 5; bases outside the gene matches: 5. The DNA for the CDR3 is TGTGCCAGCAGGGCGGGAGGTTGGGAGACCCAGTACTTC. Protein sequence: CASRAGGWETQYF.

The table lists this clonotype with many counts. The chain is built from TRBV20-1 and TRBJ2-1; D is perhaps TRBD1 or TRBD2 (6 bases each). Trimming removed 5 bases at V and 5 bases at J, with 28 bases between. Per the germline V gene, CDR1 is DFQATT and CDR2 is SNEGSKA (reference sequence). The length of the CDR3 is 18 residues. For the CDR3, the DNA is TGCAGTGCTCCCGATCCGGGGAGGACAGTGATATACCACAATGAGCAGTTCTTC. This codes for CSAPDPGRTVIYHNEQFF.

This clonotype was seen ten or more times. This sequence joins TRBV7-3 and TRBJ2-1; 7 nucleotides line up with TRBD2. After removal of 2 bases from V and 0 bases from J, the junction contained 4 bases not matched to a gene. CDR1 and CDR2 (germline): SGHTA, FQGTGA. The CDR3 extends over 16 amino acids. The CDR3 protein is CASSLFERGSYNEQFF. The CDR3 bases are TGTGCCAGCAGCTTATTCGAGCGGGGCTCCTACAATGAGCAGTTCTTC.

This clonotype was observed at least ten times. The CDR3 coding sequence is TGCAGTGCTAGAGGATGGGATAGCGAGAGGTACCAAGAGACCCAGTACTTC. This sequence encodes CSARGWDSERYQETQYF. The rearrangement links TRBV20-1 to TRBJ2-5; TRBD2 might be the D (5 bases). V lost 1 base, J lost 0 bases, and 18 bases lay in between. The CDR3 contains 17 residues. Germline assignment: CDR1 DFQATT and CDR2 SNEGSKA (reference sequence).

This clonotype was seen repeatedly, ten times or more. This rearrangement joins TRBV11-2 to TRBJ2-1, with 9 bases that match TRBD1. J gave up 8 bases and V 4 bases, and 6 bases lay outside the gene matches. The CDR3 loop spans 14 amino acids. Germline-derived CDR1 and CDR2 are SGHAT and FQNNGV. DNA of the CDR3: TGTGCCAGCAGCTCCTACAGGGGGCCAGATGAGCAGTTCTTC. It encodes CASSSYRGPDEQFF.

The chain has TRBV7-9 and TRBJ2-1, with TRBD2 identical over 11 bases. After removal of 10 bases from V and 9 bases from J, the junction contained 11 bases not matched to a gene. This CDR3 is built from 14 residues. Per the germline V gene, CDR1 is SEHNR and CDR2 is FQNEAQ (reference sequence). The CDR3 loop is CATPTGTSGGEQFF. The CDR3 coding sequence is TGTGCCACCCCAACCGGGACTAGCGGCGGTGAGCAGTTCTTC.

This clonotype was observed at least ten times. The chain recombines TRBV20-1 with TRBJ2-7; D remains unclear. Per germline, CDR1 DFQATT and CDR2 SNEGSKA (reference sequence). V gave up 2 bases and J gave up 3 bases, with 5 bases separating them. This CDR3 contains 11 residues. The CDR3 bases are TGCAGTGCTAGAAGGGACTACGAGCAGTACTTC. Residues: CSARRDYEQYF.

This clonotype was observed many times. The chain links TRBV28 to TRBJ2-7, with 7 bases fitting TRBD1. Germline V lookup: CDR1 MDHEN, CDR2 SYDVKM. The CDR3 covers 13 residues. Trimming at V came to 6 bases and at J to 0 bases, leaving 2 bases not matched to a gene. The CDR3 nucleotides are TGTGCCAGCAGGTCAGGGGGCTCCTACGAGCAGTACTTC. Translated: CASRSGGSYEQYF.

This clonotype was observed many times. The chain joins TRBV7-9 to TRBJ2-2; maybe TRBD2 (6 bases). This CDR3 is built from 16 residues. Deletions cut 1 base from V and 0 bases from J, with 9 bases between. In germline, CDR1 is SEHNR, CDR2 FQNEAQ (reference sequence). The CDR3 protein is CASSLGAGPNTGELFF. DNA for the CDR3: TGTGCCAGCAGCTTAGGGGCGGGGCCGAACACCGGGGAGCTGTTTTTT. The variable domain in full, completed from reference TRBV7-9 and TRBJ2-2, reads DTGVSQNPRHKITKRGQNVTFRCDPISEHNRLYWYRQTLGQGPEFLTYFQNEAQLEKSRLLSDRFSAERPKGSFSTLEIQRTEQGDSAMYLCASSLGAGPNTGELFFGEGSRLTVL.

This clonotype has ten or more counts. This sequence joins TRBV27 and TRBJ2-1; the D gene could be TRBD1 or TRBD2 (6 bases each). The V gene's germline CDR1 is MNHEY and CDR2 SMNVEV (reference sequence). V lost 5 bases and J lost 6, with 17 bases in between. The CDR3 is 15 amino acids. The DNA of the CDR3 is TGTGCCAGCAGTCAAGAGTTGGGGGGCATCAATGAGCAGTTCTTC. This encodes CASSQELGGINEQFF.

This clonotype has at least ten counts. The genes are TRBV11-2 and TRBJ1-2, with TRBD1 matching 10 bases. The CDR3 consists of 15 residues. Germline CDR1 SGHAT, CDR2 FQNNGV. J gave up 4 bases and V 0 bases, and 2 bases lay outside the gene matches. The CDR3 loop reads CASSLEGTGVYGYTF. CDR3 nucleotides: TGTGCCAGCAGCTTAGAAGGGACAGGGGTCTATGGCTACACCTTC. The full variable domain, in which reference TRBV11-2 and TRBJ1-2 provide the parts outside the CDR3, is EAGVAQSPRYKIIEKRQSVAFWCNPISGHATLYWYQQILGQGPKLLIQFQNNGVVDDSQLPKDRFSAERLKGVDSTLKIQPAKLEDSAVYLCASSLEGTGVYGYTFGSGTRLTVV.

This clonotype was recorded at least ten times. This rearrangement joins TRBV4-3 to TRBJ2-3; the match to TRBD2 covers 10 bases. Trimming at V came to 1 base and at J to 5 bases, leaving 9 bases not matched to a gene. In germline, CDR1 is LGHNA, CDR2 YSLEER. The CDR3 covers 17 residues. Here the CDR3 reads CASSQGDRLAGVDTQYF. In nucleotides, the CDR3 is TGCGCCAGCAGCCAAGGGGACCGACTAGCGGGCGTAGATACGCAGTATTTT.

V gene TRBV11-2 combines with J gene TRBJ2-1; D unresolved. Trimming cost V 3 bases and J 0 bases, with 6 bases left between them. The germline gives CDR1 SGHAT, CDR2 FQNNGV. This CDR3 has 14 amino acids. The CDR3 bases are TGTGCCAGCAGCTTTGCGGCCTCCTACAATGAGCAGTTCTTC. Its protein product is CASSFAASYNEQFF. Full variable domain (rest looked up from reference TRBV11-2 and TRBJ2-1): EAGVAQSPRYKIIEKRQSVAFWCNPISGHATLYWYQQILGQGPKLLIQFQNNGVVDDSQLPKDRFSAERLKGVDSTLKIQPAKLEDSAVYLCASSFAASYNEQFFGPGTRLTVL.

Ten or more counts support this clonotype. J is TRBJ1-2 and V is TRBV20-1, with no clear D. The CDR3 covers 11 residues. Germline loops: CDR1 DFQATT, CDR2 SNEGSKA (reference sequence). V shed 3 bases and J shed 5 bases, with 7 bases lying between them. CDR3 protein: CSASRGYGYTF. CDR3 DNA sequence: TGCAGTGCTAGCCGTGGATATGGCTACACCTTC.

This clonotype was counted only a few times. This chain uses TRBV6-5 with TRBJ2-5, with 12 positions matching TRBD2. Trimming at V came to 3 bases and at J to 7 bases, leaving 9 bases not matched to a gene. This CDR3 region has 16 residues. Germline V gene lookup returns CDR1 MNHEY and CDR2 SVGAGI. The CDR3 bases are TGTGCCAGCAGTTATCGCCTAGCGGGAGGGCCGGTGACCCAGTACTTC. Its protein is CASSYRLAGGPVTQYF.

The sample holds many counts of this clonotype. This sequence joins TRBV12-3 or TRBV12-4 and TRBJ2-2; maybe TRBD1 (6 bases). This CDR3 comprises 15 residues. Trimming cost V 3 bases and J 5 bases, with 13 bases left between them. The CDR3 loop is CASSFSGTLTGELFF. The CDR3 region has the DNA TGTGCCAGCAGTTTTTCCGGGACACTAACCGGGGAGCTGTTTTTT.

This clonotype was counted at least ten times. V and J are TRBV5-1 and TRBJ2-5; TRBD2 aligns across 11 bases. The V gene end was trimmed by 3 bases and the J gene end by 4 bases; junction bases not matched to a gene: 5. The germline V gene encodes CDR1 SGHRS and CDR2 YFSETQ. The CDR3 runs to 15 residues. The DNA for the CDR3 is TGCGCCAGCAGCTCAGGGACTAGCGGCGGAGAGACCCAGTACTTC. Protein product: CASSSGTSGGETQYF.

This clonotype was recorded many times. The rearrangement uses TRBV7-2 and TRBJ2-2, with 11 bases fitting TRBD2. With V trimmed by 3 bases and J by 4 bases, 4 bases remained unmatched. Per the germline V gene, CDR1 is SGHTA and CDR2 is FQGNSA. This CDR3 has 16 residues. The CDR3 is CASSLFGTSGTGELFF. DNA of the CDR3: TGTGCCAGCAGCTTGTTTGGGACTAGCGGCACCGGGGAGCTGTTTTTT. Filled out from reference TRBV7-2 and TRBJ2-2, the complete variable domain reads GAGVSQSPSNKVTEKGKDVELRCDPISGHTALYWYRQSLGQGLEFLIYFQGNSAPDKSGLPSDRFSAERTGGSVSTLTIQRTQQEDSAVYLCASSLFGTSGTGELFFGEGSRLTVL.

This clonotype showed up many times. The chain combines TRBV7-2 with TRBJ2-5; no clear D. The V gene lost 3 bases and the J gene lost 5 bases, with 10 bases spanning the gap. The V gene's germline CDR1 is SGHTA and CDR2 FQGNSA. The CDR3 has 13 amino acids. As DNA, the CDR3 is TGTGCCAGCAGCTTTTCCACGATCGAGACCCAGTACTTC. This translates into CASSFSTIETQYF.

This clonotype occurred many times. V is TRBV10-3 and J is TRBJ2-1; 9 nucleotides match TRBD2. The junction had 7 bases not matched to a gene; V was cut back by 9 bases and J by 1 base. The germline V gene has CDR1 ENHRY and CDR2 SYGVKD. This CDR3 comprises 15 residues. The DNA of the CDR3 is TGTGCCATTGGTAGTAGCGGGAGTTCCTACAATGAGCAGTTCTTC. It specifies CAIGSSGSSYNEQFF.

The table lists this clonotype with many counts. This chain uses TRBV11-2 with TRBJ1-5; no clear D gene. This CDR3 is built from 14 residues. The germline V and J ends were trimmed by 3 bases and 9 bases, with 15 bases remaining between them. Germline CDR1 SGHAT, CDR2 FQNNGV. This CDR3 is CASSLAAGSWPQHF. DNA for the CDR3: TGTGCCAGCAGCTTGGCGGCCGGTTCATGGCCCCAGCATTTT. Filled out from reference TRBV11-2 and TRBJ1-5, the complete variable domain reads EAGVAQSPRYKIIEKRQSVAFWCNPISGHATLYWYQQILGQGPKLLIQFQNNGVVDDSQLPKDRFSAERLKGVDSTLKIQPAKLEDSAVYLCASSLAAGSWPQHFGDGTRLSIL.

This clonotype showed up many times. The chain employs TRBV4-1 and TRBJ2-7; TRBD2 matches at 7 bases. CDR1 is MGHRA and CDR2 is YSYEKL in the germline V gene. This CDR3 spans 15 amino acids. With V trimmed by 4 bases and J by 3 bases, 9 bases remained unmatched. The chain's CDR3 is CASSPVAGENYEQYF. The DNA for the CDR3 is TGCGCCAGCAGCCCTGTCGCGGGAGAGAACTACGAGCAGTACTTC.

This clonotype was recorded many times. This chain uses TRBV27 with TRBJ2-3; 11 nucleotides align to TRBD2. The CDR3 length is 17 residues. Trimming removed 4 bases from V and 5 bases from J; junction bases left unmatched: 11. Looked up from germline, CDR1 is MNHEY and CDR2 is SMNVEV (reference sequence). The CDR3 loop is CASSSIKLGTSGDTQYF. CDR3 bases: TGTGCCAGCAGTTCCATTAAGCTCGGGACTAGCGGAGATACGCAGTATTTT.

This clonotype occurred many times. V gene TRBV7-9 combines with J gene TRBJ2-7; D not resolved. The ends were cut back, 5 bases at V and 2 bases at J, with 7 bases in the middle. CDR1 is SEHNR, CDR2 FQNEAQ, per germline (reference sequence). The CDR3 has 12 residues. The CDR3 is CASSRGPYEQYF. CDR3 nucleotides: TGTGCCAGCAGCCGTGGCCCCTACGAGCAGTACTTC.

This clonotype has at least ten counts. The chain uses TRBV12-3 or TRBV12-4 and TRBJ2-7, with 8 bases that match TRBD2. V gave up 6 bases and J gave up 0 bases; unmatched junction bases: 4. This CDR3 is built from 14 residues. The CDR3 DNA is TGTGCCAGCAGCCATACTAGCGGCTCCTACGAGCAGTACTTC. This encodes CASSHTSGSYEQYF.

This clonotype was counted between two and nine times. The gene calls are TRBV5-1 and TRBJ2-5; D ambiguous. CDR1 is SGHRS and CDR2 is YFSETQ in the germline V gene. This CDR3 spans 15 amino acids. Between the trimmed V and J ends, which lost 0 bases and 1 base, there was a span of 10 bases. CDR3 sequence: CASSLAEGGQETQYF. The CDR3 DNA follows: TGCGCCAGCAGCTTGGCCGAAGGTGGCCAAGAGACCCAGTACTTC. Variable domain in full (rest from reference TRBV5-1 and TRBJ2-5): KAGVTQTPRYLIKTRGQQVTLSCSPISGHRSVSWYQQTPGQGLQFLFEYFSETQRNKGNFPGRFSGRQFSNSRSEMNVSTLELGDSALYLCASSLAEGGQETQYFGPGTRLLVL.